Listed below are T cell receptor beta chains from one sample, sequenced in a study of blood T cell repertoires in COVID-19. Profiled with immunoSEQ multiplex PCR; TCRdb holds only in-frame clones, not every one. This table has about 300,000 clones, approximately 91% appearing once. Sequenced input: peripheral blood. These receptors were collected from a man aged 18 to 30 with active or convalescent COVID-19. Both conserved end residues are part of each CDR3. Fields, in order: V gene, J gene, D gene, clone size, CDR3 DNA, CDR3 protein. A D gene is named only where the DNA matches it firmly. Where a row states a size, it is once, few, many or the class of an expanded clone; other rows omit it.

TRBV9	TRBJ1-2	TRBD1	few	TGTGCCAGCAGTGACGGACAGGCATATGGCTACACCTTC	CASSDGQAYGYTF
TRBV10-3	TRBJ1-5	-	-	TGTGCCATCAGTGAGTCGGGTGAGGGATCGCGTCAGCCCCAGCATTTT	CAISESGEGSRQPQHF
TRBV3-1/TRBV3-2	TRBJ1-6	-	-	TGTGCCAGCAGCCAAAGATATGGCTATCGGGATTCACCCCTCCACTTT	CASSQRYGYRDSPLHF
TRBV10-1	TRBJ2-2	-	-	TGCGCCAGCACTCCAGGGAACACCGGGGAGCTGTTTTTT	CASTPGNTGELFF
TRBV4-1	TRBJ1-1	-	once	TGCGCCAGCAGCCCCGGACACCAAACCGGGAACACTGAAGCTTTCTTT	CASSPGHQTGNTEAFF
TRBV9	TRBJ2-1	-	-	TGTGCCAGCAGCGTATGGGGGGACAGCTCCTACAATGAGCAGTTCTTC	CASSVWGDSSYNEQFF
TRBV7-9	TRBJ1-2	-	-	TGTGCCAGCAGCTTAGCAGGGGCGCGTGGCTACACCTTC	CASSLAGARGYTF
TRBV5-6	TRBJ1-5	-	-	TGTGCCAGCAGCTTGACGGGATTGGGCAATCAGCCCCAGCATTTT	CASSLTGLGNQPQHF
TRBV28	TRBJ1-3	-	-	TGTGCCAGCAGTTCTTCCGCAGACACCATATATTTT	CASSSSADTIYF
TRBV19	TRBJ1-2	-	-	TGTGCCAGTAGTATAATAGGGGTCGGGAACTATGGCTACACCTTC	CASSIIGVGNYGYTF
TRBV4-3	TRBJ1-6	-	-	TGCGCCAGCAGCCAAGCGCGGCAGCCATCGGGGTCACCCCTCCACTTT	CASSQARQPSGSPLHF
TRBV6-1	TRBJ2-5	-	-	TGTGCCAGCAGTGAACCCGGGGAAGAGACCCAGTACTTC	CASSEPGEETQYF
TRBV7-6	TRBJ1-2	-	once	TGTGCCAGCAGCTTAGGAGAGGACAGCATCTACGGCTACACCTTC	CASSLGEDSIYGYTF
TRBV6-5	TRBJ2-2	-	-	TGTGCCAGCATGATCGTCCCAGCGGGCACCGGGGAGCTGTTTTTT	CASMIVPAGTGELFF
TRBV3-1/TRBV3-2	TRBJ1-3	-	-	TGTGCCAGCAGCCTTTCGGGGTCGTCTGGAAACACCATATATTTT	CASSLSGSSGNTIYF
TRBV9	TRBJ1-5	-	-	TGTGCCAGCAGCGTCTCGGACAGCAAAGAGCCCCAGCATTTT	CASSVSDSKEPQHF
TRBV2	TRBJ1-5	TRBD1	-	TGTGCCAGCAGGGTGGACAGGGAGGCCAATCAGCCCCAGCATTTT	CASRVDREANQPQHF
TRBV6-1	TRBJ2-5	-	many	TGTGCCAGCAGTGATCTCTGGGAGGAGACCCAGTACTTC	CASSDLWEETQYF
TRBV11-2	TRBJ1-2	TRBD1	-	TGTGCCAGCAGCTCGGGGACAGGGCATGGCTATGGCTACACCTTC	CASSSGTGHGYGYTF
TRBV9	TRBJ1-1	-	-	TGTGCCAGCAGCGTGGAGGGAACTGAAGCTTTCTTT	CASSVEGTEAFF
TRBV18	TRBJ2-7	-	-	TGTGCCAGCTCAACCGGGACTGACCCCTCCTACGAGCAGTACTTC	CASSTGTDPSYEQYF
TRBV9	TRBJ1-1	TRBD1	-	TGTGCCAGCAGCGCAGGGACAGGGCGGACTGAAGCTTTCTTT	CASSAGTGRTEAFF
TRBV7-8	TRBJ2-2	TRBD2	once	TGTGCCAGCAGCTTAGGGGGAGGGTACACCGGGGAGCTGTTTTTT	CASSLGGGYTGELFF
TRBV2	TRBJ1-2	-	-	TGTGCCAGCAGCTACCGGGACACTCAAGTCTACCCCTATGGCTACACCTTC	CASSYRDTQVYPYGYTF
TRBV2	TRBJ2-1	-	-	TGTGCCAGCAGTGAAGGGGGCGAAGCTCTGTACAATGAGCAGTTCTTC	CASSEGGEALYNEQFF
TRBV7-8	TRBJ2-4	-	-	TGTGCCAGCAGCCCGTCGACCCGGAGCTCGGGAACCAAAAACATTCAGTACTTC	CASSPSTRSSGTKNIQYF
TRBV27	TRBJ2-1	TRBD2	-	TGTGCCAGCAGTCCAGCTAGCGGGGGGGTAGGGGAGCAGTTCTTC	CASSPASGGVGEQFF
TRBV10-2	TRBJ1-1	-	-	TGCGCCAGCAGTGTACGCGACAGGTCTTACACTGAAGCTTTCTTT	CASSVRDRSYTEAFF
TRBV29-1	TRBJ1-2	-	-	TGCAGCGTTGAAGATCCCAGGGACTATGGCTACACCTTC	CSVEDPRDYGYTF
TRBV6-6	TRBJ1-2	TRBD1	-	TGTGCCAGCAGTTACTCGACAGGGGCAAACTATGGCTACACCTTC	CASSYSTGANYGYTF
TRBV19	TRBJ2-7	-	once	TGTGCCAGTAGTTATGGGGCCGCCACCTCCTACGAGCAGTACTTC	CASSYGAATSYEQYF
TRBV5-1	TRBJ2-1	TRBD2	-	TGCGCCAGCAGCTTAGGGACTAGCGGATACAATGAGCAGTTCTTC	CASSLGTSGYNEQFF
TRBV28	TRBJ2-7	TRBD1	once	TGTGCCAGCAGTCAATTCCGGACAGGGGCTGGCGAGCAGTACTTC	CASSQFRTGAGEQYF
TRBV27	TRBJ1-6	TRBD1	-	TGTGCCAGCAGTCTTGACAGGGGGGCTTCACCCCTCCACTTT	CASSLDRGASPLHF
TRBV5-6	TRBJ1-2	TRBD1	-	TGTGCCAGCAGCGCGGACAGGGCCTACTATGGCTACACCTTC	CASSADRAYYGYTF
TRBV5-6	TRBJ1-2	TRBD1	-	TGTGCCAGCAGCTGGGGGACAGAAAACTATGGCTACACCTTC	CASSWGTENYGYTF
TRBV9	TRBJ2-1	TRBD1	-	TGTGCCAGCAGCGTAGCTGGACAGGTCTACAATGAGCAGTTCTTC	CASSVAGQVYNEQFF